The rows below give T cell receptor beta chains drawn from one sample of a study of cytomegalovirus exposure and HLA in healthy donors. Assay used: immunoSEQ multiplex PCR; TCRdb lists only in-frame clones, some missing. The table has approximately 150,000 clones, roughly 81% seen once. The sample was PBMCs. The receptors were gathered from a young woman in good health and CMV-seropositive. The CDR3 runs from the conserved cysteine through the conserved F or W. The order of the fields is CDR3 protein, CDR3 DNA, V gene, D gene, clone size, J gene. A D gene is named only where the DNA matches it firmly. Clone size is shown for a subset of rows, as once, few, many or a class of expanded clone.

CDR3 protein: CAGVRDRWCNQPQHF; CDR3 DNA: TGTGCCGGAGTACGGGACAGGTGGTGCAATCAGCCCCAGCATTTT; V gene: TRBV6-4; D gene: TRBD1; clone size: once; J gene: TRBJ1-5
CDR3 protein: CASSLIDEQYF; CDR3 DNA: TGTGCCAGCAGCTTGATCGACGAGCAGTACTTC; V gene: TRBV5-6; D gene: -; clone size: -; J gene: TRBJ2-7
CDR3 protein: CASSQEASGGYNEQFF; CDR3 DNA: TGTGCCAGCAGCCAAGAAGCTAGCGGGGGGTACAATGAGCAGTTCTTC; V gene: TRBV4-2; D gene: TRBD2; clone size: few; J gene: TRBJ2-1
CDR3 protein: CNVAVLLYEQYF; CDR3 DNA: TGTAATGTAGCCGTTCTACTCTACGAGCAGTACTTC; V gene: TRBV25-1; D gene: -; clone size: -; J gene: TRBJ2-7
CDR3 protein: CASSTGGRGQYF; CDR3 DNA: TGTGCCAGCAGCACAGGGGGGAGGGGGCAGTACTTC; V gene: TRBV2; D gene: -; clone size: -; J gene: TRBJ2-7
CDR3 protein: CASSRQGMYEQYF; CDR3 DNA: TGTGCCAGCAGCAGACAGGGTATGTACGAGCAGTACTTC; V gene: TRBV7-2; D gene: TRBD1; clone size: -; J gene: TRBJ2-7
CDR3 protein: CASRGASGGSGETQYF; CDR3 DNA: TGCGCCAGCAGGGGCGCTAGCGGGGGGTCGGGAGAGACCCAGTACTTC; V gene: TRBV10-2; D gene: TRBD2; clone size: once; J gene: TRBJ2-5
CDR3 protein: CAWRGQGRNSPLHF; CDR3 DNA: TGTGCCTGGAGGGGACAGGGAAGGAATTCACCCCTCCACTTT; V gene: TRBV30; D gene: TRBD1; clone size: once; J gene: TRBJ1-6
CDR3 protein: CASSVGLAEYNEQFF; CDR3 DNA: TGTGCCAGCAGCGTAGGACTAGCGGAATACAATGAGCAGTTCTTC; V gene: TRBV9; D gene: TRBD2; clone size: -; J gene: TRBJ2-1
CDR3 protein: CASSLDPNSAGQFF; CDR3 DNA: TGTGCCAGCAGCTTAGACCCGAATTCGGCGGGGCAGTTCTTC; V gene: TRBV7-2; D gene: -; clone size: -; J gene: TRBJ2-1
CDR3 protein: CASSLATGINQPQHF; CDR3 DNA: TGTGCCAGCAGCTTGGCCACAGGAATTAATCAGCCCCAGCATTTT; V gene: TRBV4-2; D gene: -; clone size: -; J gene: TRBJ1-5
CDR3 protein: CANRDRGIIEAFF; CDR3 DNA: TGTGCCAACCGGGACAGGGGTATAATTGAAGCTTTCTTT; V gene: TRBV2; D gene: TRBD1; clone size: -; J gene: TRBJ1-1
CDR3 protein: CASSQDRQGWGETQYF; CDR3 DNA: TGTGCCAGCAGCCAAGATCGACAGGGGTGGGGAGAGACCCAGTACTTC; V gene: TRBV14; D gene: TRBD1; clone size: -; J gene: TRBJ2-5
CDR3 protein: CASSLRREGLSYEQYF; CDR3 DNA: TGTGCCAGCAGCTTAAGACGGGAAGGGCTCTCCTACGAGCAGTACTTC; V gene: TRBV7-9; D gene: -; clone size: -; J gene: TRBJ2-7
CDR3 protein: CSVEGVGRRGDTDTQYF; CDR3 DNA: TGCAGCGTTGAAGGGGTTGGAAGGAGGGGCGACACAGATACGCAGTATTTT; V gene: TRBV29-1; D gene: -; clone size: -; J gene: TRBJ2-3
CDR3 protein: CASRSGQGGWSYTF; CDR3 DNA: TGTGCCAGCAGATCCGGACAGGGAGGATGGAGCTACACCTTC; V gene: TRBV5-4; D gene: TRBD1; clone size: -; J gene: TRBJ1-2
CDR3 protein: CASSPPMGQGDNEQYF; CDR3 DNA: TGTGCCAGCTCACCACCCATGGGACAGGGGGACAACGAGCAGTACTTC; V gene: TRBV18; D gene: TRBD1; clone size: -; J gene: TRBJ2-7
CDR3 protein: CASSSELGGSYNEQFF; CDR3 DNA: TGTGCCAGCAGCTCCGAGCTGGGGGGCTCCTACAATGAGCAGTTCTTC; V gene: TRBV11-1; D gene: -; clone size: few; J gene: TRBJ2-1
CDR3 protein: CASSRSLYTGELFF; CDR3 DNA: TGTGCCAGCAGTAGGAGTTTGTACACCGGGGAGCTGTTTTTT; V gene: TRBV2; D gene: -; clone size: few; J gene: TRBJ2-2
CDR3 protein: CASSLALAEQGGHEQFF; CDR3 DNA: TGCGCCAGCAGCTTGGCCTTGGCGGAGCAGGGTGGCCATGAGCAGTTCTTC; V gene: TRBV5-1; D gene: -; clone size: -; J gene: TRBJ2-1
CDR3 protein: CASSSPGTYRPDTQYF; CDR3 DNA: TGTGCCAGTTCAAGCCCCGGGACTTACCGCCCAGATACGCAGTATTTT; V gene: TRBV28; D gene: -; clone size: few; J gene: TRBJ2-3
CDR3 protein: CASSLSGGASYEQYF; CDR3 DNA: TGTGCCAGCAGCCTTAGCGGGGGGGCCTCCTACGAGCAGTACTTC; V gene: TRBV7-6; D gene: TRBD2; clone size: -; J gene: TRBJ2-7
CDR3 protein: CASTPLGGPPDTQYF; CDR3 DNA: TGTGCCAGCACCCCGCTGGGGGGGCCGCCAGATACGCAGTATTTT; V gene: TRBV7-2; D gene: -; clone size: few; J gene: TRBJ2-3
CDR3 protein: CASSQVGQVSGNTIYF; CDR3 DNA: TGCGCCAGCAGCCAAGTAGGACAGGTCTCTGGAAACACCATATATTTT; V gene: TRBV4-1; D gene: TRBD1; clone size: -; J gene: TRBJ1-3
CDR3 protein: CASRSSGVEGAFF; CDR3 DNA: TGTGCCAGCAGATCCTCGGGGGTTGAGGGAGCTTTCTTT; V gene: TRBV7-9; D gene: -; clone size: -; J gene: TRBJ1-1
CDR3 protein: CASSPAGALIPQFF; CDR3 DNA: TGTGCCAGCAGTCCCGCAGGGGCGCTTATCCCGCAGTTCTTC; V gene: TRBV28; D gene: -; clone size: -; J gene: TRBJ2-1
CDR3 protein: CASSPQGATNEKLFF; CDR3 DNA: TGCGCCAGCAGCCCACAGGGTGCAACTAATGAAAAACTGTTTTTT; V gene: TRBV5-1; D gene: -; clone size: -; J gene: TRBJ1-4
CDR3 protein: CASSHIGTGVGYGYTF; CDR3 DNA: TGCGCCAGCAGCCACATTGGGACAGGGGTGGGCTATGGCTACACCTTC; V gene: TRBV4-3; D gene: TRBD1; clone size: -; J gene: TRBJ1-2
CDR3 protein: CASSFGGDYEQYF; CDR3 DNA: TGTGCCAGCAGCTTCGGCGGGGACTACGAGCAGTACTTC; V gene: TRBV11-3; D gene: -; clone size: -; J gene: TRBJ2-7
CDR3 protein: CASSLAQGGTIYF; CDR3 DNA: TGTGCCAGCAGCTTGGCTCAGGGAGGCACCATATATTTT; V gene: TRBV5-6; D gene: -; clone size: -; J gene: TRBJ1-3
CDR3 protein: CASSQDILGHRADTEAFF; CDR3 DNA: TGCGCCAGCAGCCAAGACATCTTGGGACATAGAGCGGACACTGAAGCTTTCTTT; V gene: TRBV4-1; D gene: -; clone size: -; J gene: TRBJ1-1